The rows below give T cell receptor beta chains drawn from one sample of a study of Ad26.COV2.S vaccination and SARS-CoV-2 variants. The protocol was immunoSEQ multiplex PCR, while the TCRdb copy is restricted to in-frame clones and leaves out a portion. The top ten hold around 2% of the sample, which has about 400,000 clones, around nine tenths seen once. The source was peripheral blood, collected in a trial of Ad26.COV2.S vaccine versus placebo. The receptors originated from a person aged 18-65 years who received the Ad26.COV2.S COVID-19 vaccine or a placebo. Both conserved end residues are part of each CDR3. D genes are given only for firm matches. Expanded clones get a size class; other rows say once, few or many, or leave the size out.

TRBJ2-2 TRBV10-3 NA NA 16 CAISAHGGPNTGELFF TGTGCCATCAGTGCCCATGGGGGCCCGAACACCGGGGAGCTGTTTTTT
TRBJ2-5 TRBV30 NA TRBD2 13 CAWTSGSRETQYF TGTGCCTGGACTAGCGGGAGTAGGGAGACCCAGTACTTC
TRBJ1-1 TRBV28 NA NA 13 CASRAAGWAEAFF TGTGCCAGCAGGGCCGCCGGGTGGGCTGAAGCTTTCTTT
TRBJ1-4 TRBV19 NA NA 12 CASSGVNEKLFF TGTGCCAGTAGTGGCGTGAATGAAAAACTGTTTTTT
TRBJ2-7 TRBV19 NA TRBD2 13 CASSIRGGSEQYF TGTGCCAGTAGTATAAGGGGCGGGAGCGAGCAGTACTTC
TRBJ1-1 TRBV28 NA NA 16 CAGGGGRGGPNTEAFF TGTGCCGGCGGAGGGGGTCGCGGTGGGCCGAACACTGAAGCTTTCTTT
TRBJ1-1 TRBV29-1 NA NA 11 CSVTQGTEAFF TGCAGCGTCACACAGGGAACTGAAGCTTTCTTT
TRBJ2-7 TRBV27 NA NA 14 CASSFHSRAYEQYF TGTGCCAGCAGTTTTCACTCTCGAGCTTACGAGCAGTACTTC
TRBJ2-1 TRBV7-2 NA NA 13 CASSLVGTVEQFF TGTGCCAGCAGCTTAGTGGGTACGGTTGAGCAGTTCTTC
TRBJ2-3 TRBV7-9 once NA 16 CASSPGSRRDTDTQYF TGTGCCAGCAGCCCGGGGTCTAGAAGGGACACAGATACGCAGTATTTT
TRBJ2-2 TRBV4-3 NA TRBD2 15 CASSQFWEGTGELFF TGCGCCAGCAGCCAATTCTGGGAGGGCACCGGGGAGCTGTTTTTT
TRBJ1-2 TRBV4-2 NA TRBD1 14 CASSQDGTAYGYTF TGTGCCAGCAGCCAAGATGGGACAGCCTATGGCTACACCTTC
TRBJ1-5 TRBV19 once TRBD1 14 CASSLDRGNQPQHF TGTGCCAGTAGTTTAGACAGGGGGAATCAGCCCCAGCATTTT
TRBJ2-2 TRBV6-1 NA NA 15 CASSEAGKITGELFF TGTGCCAGCAGTGAGGCAGGGAAGATAACCGGGGAGCTGTTTTTT
TRBJ1-5 TRBV3-1/TRBV3-2 NA NA 15 CASSQAPGVNQPQHF TGTGCCAGCAGCCAGGCCCCCGGGGTTAATCAGCCCCAGCATTTT
TRBJ1-2 TRBV30 NA TRBD1 14 CAWSSGQGGYGYTF TGTGCCTGGAGTAGCGGGCAGGGGGGCTATGGCTACACCTTC
TRBJ1-5 TRBV27 NA NA 15 CASSLDGLSNQPQHF TGTGCCAGCAGTTTAGACGGATTAAGCAATCAGCCCCAGCATTTT
TRBJ2-1 TRBV11-3 NA NA 12 CASSFSGTEQFF TGTGCCAGCAGCTTCTCCGGGACAGAGCAGTTCTTC
TRBJ2-5 TRBV19 NA NA 16 CASSSGALGSWETQYF TGTGCCAGTAGTTCTGGGGCGTTGGGGAGTTGGGAGACCCAGTACTTC
TRBJ1-3 TRBV5-6 NA NA 15 CASSLAGQLGNTIYF TGTGCCAGCAGCTTGGCCGGACAGCTTGGAAACACCATATATTTT
TRBJ1-1 TRBV24-1 few NA 13 CATSSLGNTEAFF TGTGCCACCAGTTCCTTGGGCAACACTGAAGCTTTCTTT
TRBJ1-1 TRBV28 NA NA 14 CASIHPSRGTEAFF TGTGCCAGCATTCACCCGTCGAGAGGAACTGAAGCTTTCTTT
TRBJ1-5 TRBV15 NA NA 17 CATRNFREGSLNQPQHF TGTGCCACCAGAAATTTCAGGGAAGGCAGCTTAAATCAGCCCCAGCATTTT
TRBJ2-2 TRBV27 NA NA 15 CASSLSAPIHRELFF TGTGCCAGCAGTTTATCGGCGCCCATCCACCGGGAGCTGTTTTTT
TRBJ2-1 TRBV24-1 NA NA 16 CATSEGKGRGDNEQFF TGTGCCACCAGTGAAGGAAAGGGACGAGGAGACAATGAGCAGTTCTTC
TRBJ2-7 TRBV28 NA NA 13 CASTHQGRYEQYF TGTGCCAGCACCCACCAAGGGAGGTACGAGCAGTACTTC
TRBJ2-2 TRBV7-6 few NA 16 CASSLRAIHNAGELFF TGTGCCAGCAGCTTAAGAGCCATCCATAACGCCGGGGAGCTGTTTTTT
TRBJ2-5 TRBV7-7 NA NA 14 CASSLGGGLETQYF TGTGCCAGCAGCTTAGGGGGGGGCCTGGAGACCCAGTACTTC
TRBJ1-2 TRBV6-7 NA NA 14 CASSYKGDGHGYTF TGTGCCAGCAGTTACAAAGGGGATGGTCATGGCTACACCTTC
TRBJ2-7 TRBV6-2/TRBV6-3 NA NA 13 CASSYSRQREQYF TGTGCCAGCAGTTACTCGCGACAGAGGGAGCAGTACTTC
TRBJ2-2 TRBV6-5 NA NA 15 CASSIEGSNTGELFF TGTGCCAGCAGTATCGAGGGGTCGAACACCGGGGAGCTGTTTTTT
TRBJ2-7 TRBV20-1 NA NA 11 CSAALDYEQYF TGCAGTGCTGCCCTGGACTACGAGCAGTACTTC
TRBJ2-2 TRBV2 once NA 14 CASSEEWSTGELFF TGTGCCAGCAGTGAAGAGTGGTCCACCGGGGAGCTGTTTTTT
TRBJ2-7 TRBV28 NA NA 14 CASSPTGFSYEQYF TGTGCCAGCAGTCCCACGGGTTTCTCCTACGAGCAGTACTTC
TRBJ1-5 TRBV30 NA TRBD1 14 CAWNTGVGNQPQHF TGTGCCTGGAATACAGGGGTTGGCAATCAGCCCCAGCATTTT
TRBJ2-3 TRBV11-3 NA TRBD2 17 CASSPSGLAGGTDTQYF TGTGCCAGCAGCCCAAGCGGATTAGCGGGGGGCACAGATACGCAGTATTTT
TRBJ2-5 TRBV24-1 NA NA 15 CATSLPRGEQETQYF TGTGCCACCAGTCTTCCCAGGGGGGAACAAGAGACCCAGTACTTC
TRBJ2-7 TRBV5-1 NA NA 13 CASSLDLGYEQYF TGCGCCAGCAGCTTGGATCTGGGATACGAGCAGTACTTC
TRBJ1-3 TRBV9 NA TRBD1 18 CASSRWTGTGNLGNTIYF TGTGCCAGCAGCCGTTGGACCGGGACAGGGAATTTAGGAAACACCATATATTTT
TRBJ1-6 TRBV7-8 NA NA 15 CASSGYDSYNSPLHF TGTGCCAGCAGCGGTTACGACTCCTATAATTCACCCCTCCACTTT
TRBJ2-5 TRBV9 NA TRBD2 18 CASSVNPGTSGFQETQYF TGTGCCAGCAGCGTTAACCCTGGGACTAGCGGGTTCCAAGAGACCCAGTACTTC
TRBJ2-7 TRBV5-4 once TRBD1 15 CASSLGGQGKYEQYF TGTGCCAGCAGCTTGGGGGGACAGGGGAAGTACGAGCAGTACTTC
TRBJ2-1 TRBV29-1 few TRBD1 19 CSVEGSLDRVVVESAEQFF TGCAGCGTTGAAGGGTCTTTAGACAGGGTAGTAGTAGAGTCGGCTGAGCAGTTCTTC
TRBJ1-5 TRBV29-1 NA TRBD1 14 CSVATGVANQPQHF TGCAGCGTCGCGACAGGGGTGGCCAATCAGCCCCAGCATTTT
TRBJ2-1 TRBV5-1 NA NA 15 CASSLEITVSNEQFF TGCGCCAGCAGCTTGGAGATCACGGTATCTAATGAGCAGTTCTTC
TRBJ1-6 TRBV6-2/TRBV6-3 NA TRBD1 16 CASSYIRQGDNSPLHF TGTGCCAGCAGTTACATCCGACAGGGTGATAATTCACCCCTCCACTTT
TRBJ2-5 TRBV19 NA NA 13 CASSIRGQETQYF TGTGCCAGTAGTATTCGGGGCCAAGAGACCCAGTACTTC
TRBJ2-4 TRBV11-3 NA NA 13 CASSFHPKNIQYF TGTGCCAGCAGCTTCCACCCTAAAAACATTCAGTACTTC
TRBJ2-2 TRBV27 NA NA 15 CASSSLQGHTGELFF TGTGCCAGCAGTTCACTCCAGGGGCACACCGGGGAGCTGTTTTTT
TRBJ2-7 TRBV5-1 NA NA 13 CASSFGDGVEQYF NA
TRBJ2-5 TRBV19 NA TRBD1 13 CASSRTGRETQYF TGTGCCAGTAGTAGGACAGGGCGGGAGACCCAGTACTTC
TRBJ1-5 TRBV6-5 NA TRBD1 16 CASSSSGTAFNQPQHF TGTGCCAGCAGTTCCTCCGGGACAGCGTTCAATCAGCCCCAGCATTTT
TRBJ2-7 TRBV6-2/TRBV6-3 NA NA 16 CASSSLTLASSYEQYF TGTGCCAGCAGTTCACTAACCCTAGCGAGCTCCTACGAGCAGTACTTC
TRBJ1-2 TRBV28 NA TRBD1 13 CASTGGQLYGYTF TGTGCCAGCACCGGGGGACAGCTATATGGCTACACCTTC
TRBJ1-4 TRBV5-1 NA NA 14 CASSPTGHHEKLFF TGCGCCAGCAGCCCAACGGGACACCACGAAAAACTGTTTTTT
TRBJ2-4 TRBV15 NA NA 14 CATTKDSYQNIQYF TGTGCCACCACCAAAGACTCATACCAAAACATTCAGTACTTC
TRBJ1-1 TRBV28 NA NA 13 CASSLVAGREAFF TGTGCCAGCAGTTTAGTAGCCGGGAGGGAAGCTTTCTTT
TRBJ1-1 TRBV25-1 NA NA 13 CASRGLMNTEAFF TGTGCCAGCAGGGGCCTCATGAACACTGAAGCTTTCTTT
TRBJ1-1 TRBV19 NA NA 16 CASSIVVTLRGTEAFF TGTGCCAGTAGTATAGTTGTCACCCTACGCGGGACTGAAGCTTTCTTT